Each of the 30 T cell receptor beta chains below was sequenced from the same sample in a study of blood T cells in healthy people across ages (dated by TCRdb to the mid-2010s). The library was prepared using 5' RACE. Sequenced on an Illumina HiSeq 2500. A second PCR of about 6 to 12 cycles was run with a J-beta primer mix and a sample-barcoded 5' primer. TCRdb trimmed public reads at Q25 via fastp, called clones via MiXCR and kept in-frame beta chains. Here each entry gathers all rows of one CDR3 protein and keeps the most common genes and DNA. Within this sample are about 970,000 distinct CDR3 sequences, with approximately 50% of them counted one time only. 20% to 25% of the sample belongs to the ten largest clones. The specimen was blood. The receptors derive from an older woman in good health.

In DNA form, the CDR3 reads TGCAGTGCCCGACCGGGACAAGGCGCCCAAGAGACCCAGTACTTC. The encoded protein is CSARPGQGAQETQYF. The genes are TRBV20-1 and TRBJ2-5, with a possible D match to TRBD1 (6 bases). Trimming stripped 6 bases from V and 1 base from J, with 18 bases between. This CDR3 spans 15 amino acids. CDR1 DFQATT and CDR2 SNEGSKA come from the germline V gene (reference sequence).

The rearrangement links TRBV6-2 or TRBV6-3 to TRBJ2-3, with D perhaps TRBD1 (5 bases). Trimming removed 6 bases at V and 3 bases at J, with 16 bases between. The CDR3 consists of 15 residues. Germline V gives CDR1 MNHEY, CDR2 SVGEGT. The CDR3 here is CASRVTALGTDTQYF. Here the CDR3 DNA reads TGTGCCAGCAGGGTGACAGCCTTGGGGACAGATACGCAGTATTTT.

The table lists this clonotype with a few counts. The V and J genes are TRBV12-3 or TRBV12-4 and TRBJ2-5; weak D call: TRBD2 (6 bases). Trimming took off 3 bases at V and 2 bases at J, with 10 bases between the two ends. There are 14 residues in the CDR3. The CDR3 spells CASSFGTLQETQYF. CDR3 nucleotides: TGTGCCAGCAGTTTTGGGACTTTACAAGAGACCCAGTACTTC.

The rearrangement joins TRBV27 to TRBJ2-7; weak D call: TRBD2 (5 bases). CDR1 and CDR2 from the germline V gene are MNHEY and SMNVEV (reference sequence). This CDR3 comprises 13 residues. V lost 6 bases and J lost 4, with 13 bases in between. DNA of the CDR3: TGTGCCAGCAGGGTTTTAAGAGGGTACGAGCAGTACTTC. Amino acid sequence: CASRVLRGYEQYF.

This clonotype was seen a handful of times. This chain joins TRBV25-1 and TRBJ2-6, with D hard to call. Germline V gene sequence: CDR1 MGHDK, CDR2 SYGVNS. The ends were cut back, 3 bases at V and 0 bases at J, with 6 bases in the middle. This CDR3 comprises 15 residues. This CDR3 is CASSDGISGANVLTF. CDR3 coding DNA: TGTGCCAGCAGTGATGGAATCTCTGGGGCCAACGTCCTGACTTTC.

CDR3 nucleotide sequence: TGTGCCAGCAGTTTATTCCGGGACCAAATTCAGTACTTC. Translation gives CASSLFRDQIQYF. The chain links TRBV28 to TRBJ2-4; tentatively, D is TRBD1 or TRBD2 (5 bases each). The CDR3 runs 13 residues. The germline CDR1 and CDR2 sequences are MDHEN and SYDVKM. With 1 base removed from V and 10 bases from J, the gap between germline ends came to 11 bases.

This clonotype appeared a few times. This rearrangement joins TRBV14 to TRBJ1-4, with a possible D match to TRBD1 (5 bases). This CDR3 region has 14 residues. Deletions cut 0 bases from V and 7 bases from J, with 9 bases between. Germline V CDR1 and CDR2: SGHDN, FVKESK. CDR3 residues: CASSQDRVAEKLFF. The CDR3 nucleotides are TGTGCCAGCAGCCAAGACAGGGTCGCTGAAAAACTGTTTTTT.

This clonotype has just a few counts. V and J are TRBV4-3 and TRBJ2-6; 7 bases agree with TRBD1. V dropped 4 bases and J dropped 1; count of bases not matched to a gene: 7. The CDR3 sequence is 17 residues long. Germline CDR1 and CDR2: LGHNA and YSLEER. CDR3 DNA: TGCGCCAGCAGCCGAGGGACAGCTGTATCTGGGGCCAACGTCCTGACTTTC. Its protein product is CASSRGTAVSGANVLTF.

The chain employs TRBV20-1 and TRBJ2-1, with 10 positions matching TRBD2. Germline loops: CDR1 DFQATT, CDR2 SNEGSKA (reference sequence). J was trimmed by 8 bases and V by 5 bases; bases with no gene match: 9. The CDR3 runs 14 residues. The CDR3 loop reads CSAWALAGSYEQFF. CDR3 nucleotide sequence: TGCAGTGCTTGGGCACTAGCGGGGTCTTATGAGCAGTTCTTC.

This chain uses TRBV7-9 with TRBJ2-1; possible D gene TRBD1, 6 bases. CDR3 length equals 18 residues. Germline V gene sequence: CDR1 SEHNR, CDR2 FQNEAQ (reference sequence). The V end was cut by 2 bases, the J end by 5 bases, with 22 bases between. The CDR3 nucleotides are TGTGCCAGCAGCTTACCCCCCCTTGGTCGGGACACTAACAATGAGCAGTTCTTC. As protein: CASSLPPLGRDTNNEQFF.

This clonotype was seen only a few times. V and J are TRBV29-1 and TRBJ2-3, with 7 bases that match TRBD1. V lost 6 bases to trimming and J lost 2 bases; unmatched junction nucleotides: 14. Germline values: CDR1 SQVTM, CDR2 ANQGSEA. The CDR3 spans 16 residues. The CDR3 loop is CSVTPGTARYTDTQYF. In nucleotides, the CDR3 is TGCAGCGTGACCCCCGGGACAGCGAGATACACAGATACGCAGTATTTT.

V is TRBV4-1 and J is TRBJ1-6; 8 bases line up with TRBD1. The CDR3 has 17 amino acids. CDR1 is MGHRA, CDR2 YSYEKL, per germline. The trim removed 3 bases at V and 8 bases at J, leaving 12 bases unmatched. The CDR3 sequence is CASSHQGTGEDDSPLHF. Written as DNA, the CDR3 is TGCGCCAGCAGCCACCAAGGGACAGGCGAGGACGATTCACCCCTCCACTTT.

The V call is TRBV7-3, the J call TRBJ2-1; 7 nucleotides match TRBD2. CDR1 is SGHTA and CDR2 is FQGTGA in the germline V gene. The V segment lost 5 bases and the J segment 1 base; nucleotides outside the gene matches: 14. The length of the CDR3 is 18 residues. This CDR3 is CASSPSSGRGRSYNEQFF. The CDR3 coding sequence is TGTGCCAGCAGCCCTTCGAGTGGTCGCGGGAGATCCTACAATGAGCAGTTCTTC.

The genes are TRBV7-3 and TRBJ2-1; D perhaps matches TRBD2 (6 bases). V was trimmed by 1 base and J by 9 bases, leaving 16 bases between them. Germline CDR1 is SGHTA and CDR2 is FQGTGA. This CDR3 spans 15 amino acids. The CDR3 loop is CASSLIGLRASEQFF. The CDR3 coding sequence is TGTGCCAGCAGCTTAATAGGACTACGGGCCAGTGAGCAGTTCTTC. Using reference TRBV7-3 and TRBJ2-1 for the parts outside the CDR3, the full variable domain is GAGVSQTPSNKVTEKGKYVELRCDPISGHTALYWYRQSLGQGPEFLIYFQGTGAADDSGLPNDRFFAVRPEGSVSTLKIQRTERGDSAVYLCASSLIGLRASEQFFGPGTRLTVL.

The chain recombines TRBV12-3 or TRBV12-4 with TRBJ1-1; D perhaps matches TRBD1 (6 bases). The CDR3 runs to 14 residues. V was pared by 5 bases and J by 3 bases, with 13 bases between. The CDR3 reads CASSATGGYTEAFF. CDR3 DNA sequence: TGTGCCAGCAGTGCGACAGGAGGGTACACTGAAGCTTTCTTT.

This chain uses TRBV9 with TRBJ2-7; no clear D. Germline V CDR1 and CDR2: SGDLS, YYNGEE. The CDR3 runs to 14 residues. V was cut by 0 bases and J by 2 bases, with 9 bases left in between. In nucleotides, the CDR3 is TGTGCCAGCAGCGTAGGGGGTCCTCCCTACGAGCAGTACTTC. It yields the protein CASSVGGPPYEQYF.

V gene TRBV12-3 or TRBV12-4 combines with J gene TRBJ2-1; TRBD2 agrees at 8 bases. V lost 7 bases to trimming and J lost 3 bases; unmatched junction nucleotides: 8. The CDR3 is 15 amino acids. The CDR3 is CASTLGGAGYNEQFF. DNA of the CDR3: TGTGCCAGCACCCTCGGGGGGGCAGGCTACAATGAGCAGTTCTTC.

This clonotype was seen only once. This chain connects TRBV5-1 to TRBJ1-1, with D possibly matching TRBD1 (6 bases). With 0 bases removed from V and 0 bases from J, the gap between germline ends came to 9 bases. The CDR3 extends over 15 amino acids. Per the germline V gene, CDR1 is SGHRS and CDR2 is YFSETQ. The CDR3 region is CASSLEGHMNTEAFF. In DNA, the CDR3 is TGCGCCAGCAGCTTGGAGGGACACATGAACACTGAAGCTTTCTTT.

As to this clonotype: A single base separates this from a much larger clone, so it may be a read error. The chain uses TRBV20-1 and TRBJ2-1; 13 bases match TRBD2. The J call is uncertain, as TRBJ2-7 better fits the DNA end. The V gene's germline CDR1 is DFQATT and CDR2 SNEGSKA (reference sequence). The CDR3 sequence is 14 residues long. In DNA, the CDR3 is TGCAGTGCTCGGACTAGCGGGAGCTACAATGAGCAGTACTTC. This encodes CSARTSGSYNEQYF.

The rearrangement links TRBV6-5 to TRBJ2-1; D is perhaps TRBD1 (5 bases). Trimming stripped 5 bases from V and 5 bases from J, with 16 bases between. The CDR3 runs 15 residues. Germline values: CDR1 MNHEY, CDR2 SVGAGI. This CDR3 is CASSIAVEGDNEQFF. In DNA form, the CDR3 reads TGTGCCAGCAGTATCGCGGTTGAAGGGGACAATGAGCAGTTCTTC.

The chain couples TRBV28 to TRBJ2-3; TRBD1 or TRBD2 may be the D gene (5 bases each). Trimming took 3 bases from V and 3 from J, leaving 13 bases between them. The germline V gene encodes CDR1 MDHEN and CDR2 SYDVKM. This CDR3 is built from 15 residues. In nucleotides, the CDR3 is TGTGCCAGCAGTTTCCAGGGAGTGATAACAGATACGCAGTATTTT. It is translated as CASSFQGVITDTQYF.

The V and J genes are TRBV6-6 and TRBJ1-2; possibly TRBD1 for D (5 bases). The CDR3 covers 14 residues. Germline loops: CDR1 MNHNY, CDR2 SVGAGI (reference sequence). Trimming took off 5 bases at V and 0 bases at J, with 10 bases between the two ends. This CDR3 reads CASSQGETNYGYTF. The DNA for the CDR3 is TGTGCCAGCAGTCAAGGGGAAACTAACTATGGCTACACCTTC.

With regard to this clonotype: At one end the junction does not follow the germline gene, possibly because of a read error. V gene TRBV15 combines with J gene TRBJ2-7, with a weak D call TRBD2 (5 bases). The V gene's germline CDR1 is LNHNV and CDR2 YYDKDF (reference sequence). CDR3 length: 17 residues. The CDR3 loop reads CATSRDRWKEVSDEQYF. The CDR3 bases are TGTGCCACCAGCAGAGATAGGTGGAAGGAGGTCTCCGACGAGCAGTACTTC.

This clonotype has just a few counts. The CDR3 DNA follows: TGCGCCAGCAGCCCCCACGACGGTACTGAAAAACTGTTTTTT. It encodes CASSPHDGTEKLFF. The chain joins TRBV4-3 to TRBJ1-4; D is undetermined. Germline lookup yields CDR1 LGHNA and CDR2 YSLEER. V was trimmed by 4 bases and J by 7 bases, leaving 13 bases between them. This CDR3 is 14 amino acids long.

The CDR3 reads CAISESGQGSINEQFF. In DNA, the CDR3 is TGTGCCATCAGTGAGTCGGGTCAGGGTTCAATCAATGAGCAGTTCTTC. V usage is TRBV10-3 and J usage is TRBJ2-1, with D perhaps matching TRBD1 (5 bases). V lost 0 bases to trimming and J lost 6 bases, with 15 bases between them. Germline assignment: CDR1 ENHRY and CDR2 SYGVKD. This CDR3 has 16 residues.

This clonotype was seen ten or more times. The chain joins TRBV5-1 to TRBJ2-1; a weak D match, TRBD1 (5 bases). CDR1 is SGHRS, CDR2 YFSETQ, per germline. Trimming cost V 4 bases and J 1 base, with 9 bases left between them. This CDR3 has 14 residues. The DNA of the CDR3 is TGCGCCAGCAGCATAGACAGTTCCTACAATGAGCAGTTCTTC. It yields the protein CASSIDSSYNEQFF.

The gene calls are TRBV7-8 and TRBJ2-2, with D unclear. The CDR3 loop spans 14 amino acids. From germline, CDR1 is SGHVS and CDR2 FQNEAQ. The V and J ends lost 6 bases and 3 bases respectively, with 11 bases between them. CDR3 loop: CASRVSTDTGELFF. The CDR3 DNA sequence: TGTGCCAGCAGGGTCTCAACGGACACCGGGGAGCTGTTTTTT.

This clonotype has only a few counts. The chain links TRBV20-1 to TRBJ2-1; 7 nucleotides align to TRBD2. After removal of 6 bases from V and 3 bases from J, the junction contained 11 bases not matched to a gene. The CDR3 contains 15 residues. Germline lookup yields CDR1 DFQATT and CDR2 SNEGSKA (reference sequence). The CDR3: CSAGGRSRLYNEQFF. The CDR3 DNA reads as TGCAGTGCAGGCGGGAGAAGCAGGCTCTACAATGAGCAGTTCTTC.

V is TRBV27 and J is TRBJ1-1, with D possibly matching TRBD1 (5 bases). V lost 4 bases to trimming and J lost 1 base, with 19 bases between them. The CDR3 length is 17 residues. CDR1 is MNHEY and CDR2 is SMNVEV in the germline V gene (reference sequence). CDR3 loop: CASSSQGAGPRNTEAFF. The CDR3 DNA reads TGTGCCAGCAGTTCCCAAGGGGCAGGGCCGCGGAACACTGAAGCTTTCTTT.

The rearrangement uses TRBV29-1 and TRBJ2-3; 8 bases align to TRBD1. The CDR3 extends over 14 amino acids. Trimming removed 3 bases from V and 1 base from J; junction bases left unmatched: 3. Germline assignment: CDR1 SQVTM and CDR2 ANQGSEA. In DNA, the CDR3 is TGCAGCGTTGACAGGGGGCTTGGCACAGATACGCAGTATTTT. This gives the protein CSVDRGLGTDTQYF.